This T cell receptor (beta chain) derives from a study of blood T cell repertoires in COVID-19 (dated by TCRdb to about 2020). About the investigation overall: Samples from collaborators originated in the United States, Italy and Spain and spanned both the acute and convalescent phases of COVID-19. The repertoires were released in a freely available public database intended as a resource for research on the immune response to SARS-CoV-2. The material from the prospective study consisted of cDNA or gDNA derived from T cells, B-cell-depleted T cells, or PBMCs. The sample metadata nearly always contained a de-identified subject ID, COVID-19 status, age in years and sex. The dataset comprised deeply sampled blood TCRbeta repertoires from subjects exposed to, actively infected with, or recovered from COVID-19. The samples were drawn from the first 160 participants of the ongoing ImmuneRACE study and from 950 to 1,500 subjects provided by 6 global collaborators. Where HLA class I and class II types were available, the types were taken from metadata supplied by the sample provider, not from assay-based typing. Study-wide findings and limitations: How much clinical and demographic metadata was included differed by source and by participant, and the metadata was provided uncurated.

The V and J ends are trimmed by 6 bases and 5 bases, leaving 14 bases between them. The CDR3 sequence holds 14 residues, the cysteine and phenylalanine included. The retained sequence is limited to the CDR3, 42 bases, with the frame set at the first base. CDR1 is given as SNHLY and CDR2 as FYNNEI, both from the germline V gene. The immunoSEQ Assay, a bias-controlled multiplex PCR, was used to amplify TCRbeta CDR3 regions from genomic DNA. In the paper's pipeline: The number of nucleated cells in each sample was estimated from the amplification of reference gene primers within the assay. Sequence reads were collapsed and filtered to measure the absolute abundance of every unique TCRbeta CDR3 rearrangement. For each sample, productive Simpson clonality was calculated as the square root of Simpson's diversity index over productive rearrangements. Drawn from immuneACCESS, this table holds only the in-frame rearrangements with V and J called that TCRdb kept. Clones are partly lost; checked studies trace under half to an unresolved V gene and leave the rest unexplained. The D gene and trimming were derived from the DNA, and the V and J assignments and clone size from that table. This sample comprises under 50,000 clones, roughly nine tenths of them detected only once. Around 20% of the sample is in the top ten clones.

As concerns this clone: The target of this receptor is not known. Qualities for individual bases were not recorded, and no much larger clone is one base off.

Collaborating institutions collected whole blood in K2EDTA tubes following their own protocols. For TCRbeta analysis, collaborators shipped samples as frozen whole blood, isolated PBMCs, or DNA extracted from either of those sample types. Sequenced input: peripheral blood. This TCR was recovered from an older man with active COVID-19. This receptor chain uses TRBV2 and TRBJ1-5; matching of 5 bases hints at TRBD1 as the D gene. At the DNA level, the sequence is TGTGCCAGCAGACCTCAGGGAGGGCATCAGCCCCAGCATTTT. This sequence encodes CASRPQGGHQPQHF.